This T cell receptor beta chain was documented in a study of blood T cell repertoires in COVID-19. On the study more broadly: T cells, B-cell-depleted T cells, or PBMCs provided the cDNA or gDNA that served as material.

Germline CDR1 reads ENHRY; CDR2 reads SYGVKD. Trimming at V came to 0 bases and at J to 6 bases, leaving 8 bases not matched to a gene. This CDR3 contains 16 residues. Original handling: Cell counts per sample came from amplifying reference gene primers. Produced via immunoSEQ multiplex PCR; TCRdb's table is partial and in-frame only. V and J calls and clone size are given by that table; D and trimming were obtained from the DNA. The top ten clones hold around 17% of a sample with some 200,000 clones, over 75% of them seen once. Patients at the Seattle site were enrolled during active infection and followed longitudinally.

This rearrangement joins TRBV10-3 to TRBJ2-1; 7 positions match TRBD2. The specimen was peripheral blood. The receptor's source is a man aged 45-60 years with COVID-19, enrolled during active disease. CDR3 nucleotide sequence: TGTGCCATCAGTGAGTCTGGGCTAGCGGCCAGCAATGAGCAGTTCTTC. It codes for CAISESGLAASNEQFF.